The rows below give T cell receptor beta chains drawn from one sample of a study of T cells in Graves' hyperthyroidism and ophthalmopathy. TCRdb re-called the multiplex PCR reads with MiXCR, one entry per CDR3 protein. The sample lists over 200,000 distinct CDR3 sequences; about a sixth were seen once. Sequencing was done on a sample of blood. Receptors were obtained from a man between 45 and 60 years old with Graves' hyperthyroidism. The CDR3 runs from the conserved cysteine through the conserved F or W. Fields, in order: J gene, V gene, D gene, clone size, CDR3 protein, CDR3 DNA. D genes are given only for firm matches. Not all rows give a size; the values are once, few, many and, for expanded clones, a class.

>TRBJ1-5|TRBV28|.|many
CASRLSRGYSNQPQHF
TGTGCCAGCAGGCTAAGCAGGGGATACAGCAATCAGCCCCAGCATTTT
>TRBJ2-5|TRBV20-1|.|.
CSAWDRGVLAGEETQYF
TGCAGTGCTTGGGACAGGGGGGTGCTAGCGGGAGAAGAGACCCAGTACTTC
>TRBJ2-2|TRBV5-1|.|few
CASSPTSAGNTGELFF
TGCGCCAGCAGCCCCACCAGTGCCGGGAACACCGGGGAGCTGTTTTTT
>TRBJ1-2|TRBV5-8|TRBD1|few
CASSHGDSPNYGYTF
TGTGCCAGCAGCCACGGGGACAGCCCTAACTATGGCTACACCTTC
>TRBJ2-6|TRBV28|.|few
CASSLIGANVLTF
TGTGCCAGCAGTTTAATAGGGGCCAACGTCCTGACTTTC
>TRBJ2-5|TRBV7-2|.|.
CASNPWRGVETQYF
TGTGCCAGCAACCCCTGGAGGGGGGTGGAGACCCAGTACTTC
>TRBJ2-7|TRBV5-6|TRBD1|few
CASSSDRAGEQYF
TGTGCCAGCAGCTCGGACAGGGCGGGGGAGCAGTACTTC
>TRBJ2-7|TRBV2|.|many
CASSVIEQYF
TGTGCCAGCAGTGTTATCGAGCAGTACTTC
>TRBJ1-6|TRBV6-1|TRBD1|few
CASSEFQGVDSPLHF
TGTGCCAGCAGTGAATTTCAGGGGGTCGATTCACCCCTCCACTTT
>TRBJ2-5|TRBV5-1|.|many
CASSLPSRETQYF
TGCGCCAGCAGCTTGCCCAGCCGAGAGACCCAGTACTTC
>TRBJ2-4|TRBV7-2|.|.
CASSRGPKNIQYF
TGTGCCAGCAGCCGAGGACCCAAAAACATTCAGTACTTC
>TRBJ2-2|TRBV18|TRBD1|many
CASSPDRVNTGELFF
TGTGCCAGCTCACCAGACAGGGTGAACACCGGGGAGCTGTTTTTT
>TRBJ2-1|TRBV20-1|TRBD1|many
CSASYGRGPYNEQFF
TGCAGTGCTAGTTATGGCAGGGGGCCCTACAATGAGCAGTTCTTC
>TRBJ1-5|TRBV6-1|.|few
CASRPDIYSNQPQHF
TGTGCCAGCAGGCCAGACATTTATAGCAATCAGCCCCAGCATTTT
>TRBJ1-1|TRBV18|TRBD1|few
CASSPRTGAAGTEAFF
TGTGCCAGCTCACCTAGGACAGGGGCGGCGGGGACTGAAGCTTTCTTT
>TRBJ1-5|TRBV20-1|.|many
CSATGDSNQPQHF
TGCAGTGCTACAGGGGATAGCAATCAGCCCCAGCATTTT
>TRBJ2-1|TRBV18|TRBD2|.
CASSPSGLAGNEQFF
TGTGCCAGCTCACCTTCGGGACTAGCGGGGAATGAGCAGTTCTTC
>TRBJ2-7|TRBV7-8|TRBD2|many
CASSKRSGAGYEQYF
TGTGCCAGCAGCAAACGTAGCGGGGCGGGCTACGAGCAGTACTTC
>TRBJ2-7|TRBV5-1|.|few
CASRGTYEQYF
TGCGCCAGCAGAGGAACCTACGAGCAGTACTTC
>TRBJ1-2|TRBV18|.|few
CASSPRDRITYGYTF
TGTGCCAGCTCACCACGAGACAGGATAACTTATGGCTACACCTTC
>TRBJ2-3|TRBV13|.|many
CASSLRPTSTDTQYF
TGTGCCAGCAGCTTACGCCCCACTAGCACAGATACGCAGTATTTT
>TRBJ2-1|TRBV20-1|TRBD2|many
CSASGTSDEQFF
TGCAGTGCCTCCGGGACTAGCGATGAGCAGTTCTTC
>TRBJ1-4|TRBV18|.|few
CASSPDTTTNEKLFF
TGTGCCAGCTCACCGGATACGACAACTAATGAAAAACTGTTTTTT
>TRBJ2-2|TRBV5-1|TRBD2|.
CASSLGWTSVTGELFF
TGCGCCAGCAGCTTGGGTTGGACTAGCGTTACCGGGGAGCTGTTTTTT
>TRBJ1-1|TRBV6-1|.|once
CASSEEWAEAFF
TGTGCCAGCAGTGAAGAGTGGGCTGAAGCTTTCTTT
>TRBJ2-7|TRBV6-1|TRBD1|.
CASSVPGQGLGEQYF
TGTGCCAGCAGTGTACCGGGACAGGGATTAGGGGAGCAGTACTTC
>TRBJ2-3|TRBV12-3/TRBV12-4|TRBD2|many
CASSPPGGPNLGPDTQYF
TGTGCCAGCAGTCCGCCGGGAGGGCCAAATTTAGGCCCAGATACGCAGTATTTT
>TRBJ1-4|TRBV12-3/TRBV12-4|TRBD1|many
CASRGQGAATNEKLFF
TGTGCCAGCAGGGGACAGGGGGCAGCAACTAATGAAAAACTGTTTTTT